The source of this T cell receptor beta chain is a study of T-cell memory formation after mild COVID-19. Study outcomes and limitations: From day 15 to 85, contracting clones were balanced between CD4 and CD8, whereas later expanders leaned toward CD4+. Researchers report contracting CD4+ clones mostly in CM and EM, with CD8+ clones in EMRA.

This clonotype was seen only a few times. Its specificity is not known. One entry per CDR3 protein results from TCRdb running MiXCR on the 5' RACE reads. Counted here are 110,000 to 150,000 distinct CDR3 sequences, 25% occurring once; the ten biggest clones make up roughly 25%. Germline V CDR1 and CDR2: SEHNR, FQNEAQ (reference sequence). J was trimmed by 3 bases and V by 4 bases; bases with no gene match: 7. This CDR3 is 17 amino acids long. Material for sequencing was PBMCs or a T cell subset sorted from them (not recorded which). This chain joins TRBV7-9 and TRBJ2-2, with 11 bases lining up with TRBD2. The receptor's source is an adult woman who had mild COVID-19 (a few samples of this study predate the infection). Cell type and time point are not known. In DNA form, the CDR3 reads TGTGCCAGCAGCTCCCCGTCTAGCGGGAGGCACACCGGGGAGCTGTTTTTT. Its translation: CASSSPSSGRHTGELFF.